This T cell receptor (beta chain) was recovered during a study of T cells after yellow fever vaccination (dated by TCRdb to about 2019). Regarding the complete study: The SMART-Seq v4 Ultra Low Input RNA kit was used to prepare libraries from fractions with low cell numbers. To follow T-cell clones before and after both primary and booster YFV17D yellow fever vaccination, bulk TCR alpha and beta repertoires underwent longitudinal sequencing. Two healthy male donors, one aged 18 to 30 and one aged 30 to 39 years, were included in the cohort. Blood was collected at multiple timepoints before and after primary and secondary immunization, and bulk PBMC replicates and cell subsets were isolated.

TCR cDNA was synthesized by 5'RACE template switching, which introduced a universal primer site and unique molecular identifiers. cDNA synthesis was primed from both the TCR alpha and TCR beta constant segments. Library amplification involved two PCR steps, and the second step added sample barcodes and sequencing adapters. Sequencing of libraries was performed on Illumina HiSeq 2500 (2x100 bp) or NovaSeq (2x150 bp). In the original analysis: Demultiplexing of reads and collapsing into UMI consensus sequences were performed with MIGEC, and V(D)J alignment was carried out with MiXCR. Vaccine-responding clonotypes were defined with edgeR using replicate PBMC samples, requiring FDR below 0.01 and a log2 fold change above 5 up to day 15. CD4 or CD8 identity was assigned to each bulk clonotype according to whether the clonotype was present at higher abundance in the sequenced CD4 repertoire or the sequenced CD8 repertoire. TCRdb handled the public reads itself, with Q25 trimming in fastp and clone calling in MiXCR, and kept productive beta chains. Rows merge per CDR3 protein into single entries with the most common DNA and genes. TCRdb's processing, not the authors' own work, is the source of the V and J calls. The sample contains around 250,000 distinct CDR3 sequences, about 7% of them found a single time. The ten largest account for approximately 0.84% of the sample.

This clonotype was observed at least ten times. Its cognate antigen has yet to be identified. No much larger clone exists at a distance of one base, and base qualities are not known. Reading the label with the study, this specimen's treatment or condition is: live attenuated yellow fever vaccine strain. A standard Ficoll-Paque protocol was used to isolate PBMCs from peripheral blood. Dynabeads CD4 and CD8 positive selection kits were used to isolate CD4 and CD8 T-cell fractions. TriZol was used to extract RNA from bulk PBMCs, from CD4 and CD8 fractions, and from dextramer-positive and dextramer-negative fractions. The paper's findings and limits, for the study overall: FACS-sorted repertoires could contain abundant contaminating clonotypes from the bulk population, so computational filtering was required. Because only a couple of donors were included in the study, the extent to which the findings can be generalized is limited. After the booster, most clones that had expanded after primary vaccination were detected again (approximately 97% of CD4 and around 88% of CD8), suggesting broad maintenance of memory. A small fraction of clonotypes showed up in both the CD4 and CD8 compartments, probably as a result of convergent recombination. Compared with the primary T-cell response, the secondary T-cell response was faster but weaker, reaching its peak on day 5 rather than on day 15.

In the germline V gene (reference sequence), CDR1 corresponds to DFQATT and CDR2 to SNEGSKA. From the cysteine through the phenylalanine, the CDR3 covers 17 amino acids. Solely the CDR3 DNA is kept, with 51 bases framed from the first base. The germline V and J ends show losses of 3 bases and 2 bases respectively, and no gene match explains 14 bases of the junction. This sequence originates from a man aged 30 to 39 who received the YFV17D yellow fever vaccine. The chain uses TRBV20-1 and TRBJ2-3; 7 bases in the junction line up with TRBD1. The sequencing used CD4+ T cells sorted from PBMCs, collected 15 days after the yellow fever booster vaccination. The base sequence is TGCAGTGCTAGCCCCACCGGAAGACAGGGCCACACAGATACGCAGTATTTT. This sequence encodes CSASPTGRQGHTDTQYF.